One T cell receptor beta chain is described in this entry. The antigen it recognizes is unknown. Base qualities are not recorded, but no much larger clone differs from it by a single base. The sample originates from a study of OX40 agonist ivuxolimab in advanced cancers. As for the study more broadly: The costimulatory receptor OX40 (CD134) was targeted by ivuxolimab, a fully human IgG2 agonistic monoclonal antibody. The monotherapy dose-escalation portion (N of about 49 patients) of the phase I ivuxolimab trial is reported in the paper. Partial responses were achieved by three dose-escalation patients, of whom one had hepatocellular carcinoma and two had cutaneous melanoma. Intravenous ivuxolimab was administered to patients every 2 weeks at six dose levels: 0.01, 0.1, 0.3, 1.5, 3 and 10 mg/kg. A male proportion of roughly 80% and a mean age of approximately 60 years, ranging from roughly 23 to 80, were recorded for the dose-escalation cohort. Peripheral TCRbeta sequencing was intended to test whether TCR sequence diversity was altered and clonal T-cell expansion was caused by ivuxolimab. Prior anti-PD-1, anti-PD-L1 or anti-CTLA-4 therapy was permitted, and checkpoint inhibitors had been received by less than 45% of dose-escalation patients. Of the approximately 50 dose-escalation patients, hepatocellular carcinoma was present in around 20, melanoma in about 15, renal cell carcinoma in 9 and head and neck cancer in 9. The paper's findings and limits, for the study overall: In the 0.1-3.0 mg/kg groups, partial responders had among the lowest normalized peripheral clonal expansion, particularly in CD8+ T cells. At doses of 0.1 to 3.0 mg/kg, clonal expansion of both CD4+ and CD8+ T cells in blood was seen between baseline and week 6. Low levels of normalized T-cell clonal expansion were also seen in some patients who did not respond. After ivuxolimab, more expanded clones were found on average in CD8+ T cells than in CD4+ T cells. Antigen specificity was not determined for the clonally expanded peripheral T cells.

V loses 6 bases, J loses 10 bases, and the germline ends lie 19 bases apart. The germline V gene (reference sequence) provides CDR1 MNHNY and CDR2 SVGAGI. From the cysteine through the phenylalanine, the CDR3 covers 15 amino acids. The CDR3 DNA has 45 bases and is translated from base 1. Genomic DNA was extracted from sorted cells for sequencing of the TCRbeta CDR3 region. The immunoSEQ Assay was used to sequence the TCRbeta CDR3 regions. TCRdb retrieved this table from immuneACCESS and kept in-frame rearrangements only. Not all clones are present; in checked studies, unresolved V genes account for under half, and no reason is known for the remainder. The sample table contains tens of thousands of clones; only one count was recorded for 80% to 95% of them. 2.2% of the sample is taken by the ten largest. The trial excluded patients who had a history of autoimmune disease or who were on systemic immunosuppression. Peripheral blood for TCR sequencing was collected from all dose cohorts at baseline, on cycle 4 day 1, and on cycle 7 day 1. The samples were drawn from a first-in-human, open-label, multicenter phase I dose-escalation trial of ivuxolimab. The trial enrolled adults with locally advanced or metastatic head and neck squamous cell, hepatocellular, melanoma or renal cell carcinoma. CD4+ and CD8+ T cells were sorted separately from peripheral blood before TCR sequencing.

The starting material was CD4+ or CD8+ T cells sorted from blood, obtained in a trial of the OX40 agonist ivuxolimab. The sequence came from an adult with an advanced solid tumor such as melanoma, head and neck, liver or kidney cancer. Recombination linked TRBV6-6 to TRBJ1-6, and perhaps TRBD1 as D gene, on 5 matching bases. This receptor carries the CDR3 CASSIRGVAGSPLHF. The base sequence is TGTGCCAGCAGCATCCGGGGGGTTGCGGGGTCACCCCTCCACTTT.